This T cell receptor (beta chain) was sequenced for a study of identical twins. Study findings and constraints: The study based its conclusions on cross-sectional statistical analysis and did not follow the same donors. Analyses based on zero insertions could be partly confounded by invariant MAIT and iNKT cells.

V dropped 3 bases and J dropped 4 bases, with 13 bases sitting between them. Germline V gene lookup returns CDR1 SGHDT and CDR2 YYEEEE. The CDR3 sequence is 14 residues long. This clonotype has just a few counts. Its antigen is undetermined. TCRdb re-called the 5' RACE reads through MiXCR, storing one row per CDR3 protein. The sample shows over 200,000 distinct CDR3 sequences, more than 9% of them seen only once. The sequenced material came from memory T cells sorted from blood. This clonotype originated in a man aged 45-65 years in good health. The chain is built from TRBV5-6 and TRBJ1-1; D remains unclear. The CDR3 protein is CASSWLMRSTEAFF. DNA of the CDR3: TGTGCCAGCAGCTGGCTTATGAGGTCCACTGAAGCTTTCTTT.